The 26 T cell receptor beta chains given below trace back to one sample, sequenced in a study of blood T cell repertoires in COVID-19. Profiling relied on immunoSEQ multiplex PCR, and the TCRdb table lists in-frame clones only, not all of them. The table shows around 41,000 clones, with about four fifths occurring only once. The sample comprised peripheral blood. These receptors were obtained from a woman of 80 years or more with acute or convalescent COVID-19.

The genes are TRBV27 and TRBJ2-6, with D perhaps TRBD2 (5 bases). CDR1 MNHEY and CDR2 SMNVEV come from the germline V gene (reference sequence). Between the trimmed V and J ends, which lost 2 bases and 4 bases, there was a span of 9 bases. The CDR3 spans 15 residues. CDR3 DNA sequence: TGTGCCAGCAGTTTACAGCCGGGGGGGGCCAACGTCCTGACTTTC. Translation: CASSLQPGGANVLTF.

The chain links TRBV7-2 to TRBJ2-2; TRBD2 is a possible D gene (6 bases). The CDR3 contains 16 residues. Trimming took off 0 bases at V and 0 bases at J, with 8 bases between the two ends. The germline V gene encodes CDR1 SGHTA and CDR2 FQGNSA. For the CDR3, the DNA is TGTGCCAGCAGCTTAGCGGGGGGAACGAACACCGGGGAGCTGTTTTTT. Translated, it gives CASSLAGGTNTGELFF. The whole variable domain, filled in from reference TRBV7-2 and TRBJ2-2, reads GAGVSQSPSNKVTEKGKDVELRCDPISGHTALYWYRQSLGQGLEFLIYFQGNSAPDKSGLPSDRFSAERTGGSVSTLTIQRTQQEDSAVYLCASSLAGGTNTGELFFGEGSRLTVL.

This chain uses TRBV11-3 with TRBJ1-3; D call uncertain. Germline CDR1 reads SGHNT; CDR2 reads YENEEA. The CDR3 sequence is 15 residues long. Trimming left V 4 bases short and J 4 bases short, with 14 bases between. CDR3 DNA sequence: TGTGCCAGCAGCTACAGCTTCTCCTTCGGAAACACCATATATTTT. The encoded protein is CASSYSFSFGNTIYF.

This clone appeared a single time. This rearrangement joins TRBV7-9 to TRBJ1-1, with D uncertain. Trimming took 4 bases from V and 1 from J, leaving 13 bases between them. The CDR3 loop spans 15 amino acids. Germline V gives CDR1 SEHNR, CDR2 FQNEAQ (reference sequence). The CDR3 coding sequence is TGTGCCAGCAGCTCCTCCGACAACCCGAACACTGAAGCTTTCTTT. Its protein is CASSSSDNPNTEAFF.

The chain carries TRBV7-2 and TRBJ2-7; 10 bases are a match to TRBD2. The V gene's germline CDR1 is SGHTA and CDR2 FQGNSA. V trimming: 1 base; J trimming: 0 bases; junction bases outside the gene matches: 6. The length of the CDR3 is 17 residues. CDR3 residues: CASSLVASGGPSYEQYF. The CDR3 bases are TGTGCCAGCAGCTTAGTGGCTAGCGGGGGCCCCTCCTACGAGCAGTACTTC.

V gene TRBV18 combines with J gene TRBJ1-1; D gene uncertain. Germline V CDR1 and CDR2: KGHSH, LQKENI. Deletions cut 3 bases from V and 1 base from J, with 9 bases between. This CDR3 region has 14 residues. CDR3 nucleotides: TGTGCCAGCTCACCCCCAACACGGAACACTGAAGCTTTCTTT. Translating it yields CASSPPTRNTEAFF. The variable domain in full, with the rest retrieved from reference TRBV18 and TRBJ1-1, is NAGVMQNPRHLVRRRGQEARLRCSPMKGHSHVYWYRQLPEEGLKFMVYLQKENIIDESGMPKERFSAEFPKEGPSILRIQQVVRGDSAAYFCASSPPTRNTEAFFGQGTRLTVV.

This chain joins TRBV28 and TRBJ1-3; possibly TRBD1 for D (6 bases). Between the trimmed V and J ends, which lost 3 bases and 4 bases, there was a span of 13 bases. The CDR3 is 15 amino acids. CDR1 and CDR2 (germline): MDHEN, SYDVKM. CDR3 bases: TGTGCCAGCAGTTTGACACAGGGAGTCGGAAACACCATATATTTT. It specifies CASSLTQGVGNTIYF.

V gene TRBV5-5 combines with J gene TRBJ2-4, with 7 bases aligning to TRBD1. The CDR3 has 16 amino acids. With 1 base clipped from V and 5 bases from J, the junction kept 9 bases outside the gene matches. Per the germline V gene, CDR1 is SGHKS and CDR2 is YYEKEE (reference sequence). CDR3: CASSLMGTALQNIQYF. In DNA, the CDR3 is TGTGCCAGCAGCTTGATGGGGACAGCACTCCAAAACATTCAGTACTTC. Complete variable domain (other parts from reference TRBV5-5 and TRBJ2-4): DAGVTQSPTHLIKTRGQQVTLRCSPISGHKSVSWYQQVLGQGPQFIFQYYEKEERGRGNFPDRFSARQFPNYSSELNVNALLLGDSALYLCASSLMGTALQNIQYFGAGTRLSVL.

The DNA for the CDR3 is TGTGCCACCAGCAGAGTATCGGGTAGAGGGCAAGAGCAGTACTTC. Translating gives CATSRVSGRGQEQYF. The V call is TRBV15, the J call TRBJ2-7; TRBD2 might be the D (5 bases). The germline V gene has CDR1 LNHNV and CDR2 YYDKDF (reference sequence). Trimming stripped 1 base from V and 7 bases from J, with 17 bases between. The CDR3 contains 15 residues.

The chain couples TRBV12-3 or TRBV12-4 to TRBJ1-2; perhaps TRBD1 as D (6 bases). The V end lost 6 bases, the J end lost 10 bases, and 18 bases lay between the germline ends. The CDR3 extends over 13 amino acids. The CDR3 loop reads CASSSLGQQYYTF. CDR3 in DNA: TGTGCCAGCAGCTCCCTCGGACAGCAGTACTACACCTTC.

This chain connects TRBV7-2 to TRBJ2-4; 7 bases match TRBD2. The CDR3 extends over 17 amino acids. The germline V gene has CDR1 SGHTA and CDR2 FQGNSA. After removal of 1 base from V and 2 bases from J, the junction contained 8 bases not matched to a gene. The CDR3 DNA sequence: TGTGCCAGCAGCTTAGTCGGTAGCGGGCTAACCAAAAACATTCAGTACTTC. It is translated as CASSLVGSGLTKNIQYF. The entire variable domain, with the rest obtained from reference TRBV7-2 and TRBJ2-4, is as follows: GAGVSQSPSNKVTEKGKDVELRCDPISGHTALYWYRQSLGQGLEFLIYFQGNSAPDKSGLPSDRFSAERTGGSVSTLTIQRTQQEDSAVYLCASSLVGSGLTKNIQYFGAGTRLSVL.

The chain couples TRBV29-1 to TRBJ1-1; 8 bases fit TRBD1. CDR1 is SQVTM, CDR2 ANQGSEA, per germline. CDR3 length: 15 residues. J gave up 1 base and V 1 base, and 5 bases lay outside the gene matches. The CDR3 nucleotides are TGCAGCGTTGAAGCGACAGGGGCCAAGAACACTGAAGCTTTCTTT. Translated: CSVEATGAKNTEAFF.

This chain links TRBV20-1 with TRBJ2-5; 7 positions match TRBD2. This CDR3 is built from 11 residues. The junction had 3 bases not matched to a gene; V was cut back by 6 bases and J by 5 bases. Germline V lookup: CDR1 DFQATT, CDR2 SNEGSKA (reference sequence). CDR3 sequence reads: CSAGGGETQYF. CDR3 bases: TGCAGTGCGGGGGGAGGGGAGACCCAGTACTTC.

The J gene is TRBJ1-3, the V gene TRBV25-1, with D maybe TRBD1 (5 bases). This CDR3 has 13 amino acids. Germline lookup yields CDR1 MGHDK and CDR2 SYGVNS. Trimming removed 7 bases from V and 0 bases from J, with 7 bases in between. CDR3 region: CASMGPSGNTIYF. CDR3 DNA: TGTGCCAGCATGGGGCCCTCTGGAAACACCATATATTTT.

This clone has a single count. The V gene is TRBV15, the J gene TRBJ2-2; D is ambiguous. The germline V gene encodes CDR1 LNHNV and CDR2 YYDKDF (reference sequence). V gave up 6 bases and J gave up 4 bases, with 12 bases separating them. This CDR3 contains 14 residues. CDR3 sequence reads: CATSWATSTGELFF. The CDR3 DNA follows: TGTGCCACCAGTTGGGCCACGAGCACCGGGGAGCTGTTTTTT.

The chain is built from TRBV19 and TRBJ1-6; 8 positions match TRBD1. Germline values: CDR1 LNHDA, CDR2 SQIVND (reference sequence). V shed 4 bases and J 9 bases; nucleotides not matched to a gene: 8. The CDR3 is 15 amino acids. This CDR3 reads CASSTGQGRTSPLHF. The CDR3, as DNA: TGTGCCAGTAGTACAGGACAGGGAAGAACTTCACCCCTCCACTTT.

The V call is TRBV5-5, the J call TRBJ1-2; D may be TRBD1 (5 bases). The CDR3 is made up of 13 amino acids. Trimming stripped 4 bases from V and 1 base from J, with 8 bases between. Looked up from germline, CDR1 is SGHKS and CDR2 is YYEKEE (reference sequence). The CDR3 sequence: CASSDGGNYGYTF. The CDR3 coding sequence is TGTGCCAGCAGCGACGGGGGTAACTATGGCTACACCTTC.

V is TRBV7-2 and J is TRBJ1-1; TRBD1 agrees at 7 bases. CDR1 is SGHTA, CDR2 FQGNSA, per germline. This CDR3 comprises 13 residues. V dropped 4 bases and J dropped 6; count of bases not matched to a gene: 5. The CDR3 reads CASSYRQGSEAFF. As DNA, the CDR3 is TGTGCCAGCAGCTACCGACAGGGCTCTGAAGCTTTCTTT.

The CDR3 sequence: CASAGQGGSPLHF. The CDR3 nucleotides are TGTGCCAGTGCAGGACAGGGAGGTTCACCCCTCCACTTT. The gene calls are TRBV25-1 and TRBJ1-6, with 8 bases fitting TRBD1. This CDR3 has 13 amino acids. Unmatched junction bases numbered 7, after V lost 9 bases and J lost 9 bases. Germline V gene lookup returns CDR1 MGHDK and CDR2 SYGVNS.

This clone was observed once. The V call is TRBV7-9, the J call TRBJ2-2; D uncertain. The CDR3 loop spans 15 amino acids. Germline assignment: CDR1 SEHNR and CDR2 FQNEAQ (reference sequence). Trimming left V 3 bases short and J 1 base short, with 9 bases between. The CDR3 is CASSFFGRNTGELFF. CDR3 nucleotides: TGTGCCAGCAGCTTTTTTGGGCGGAACACCGGGGAGCTGTTTTTT.

V is TRBV13 and J is TRBJ2-3; a weak D match, TRBD1 (5 bases). Trimming removed 2 bases from V and 4 bases from J, with 10 bases in between. The CDR3 runs 14 residues. Germline V gene data show CDR1 as PRHDT and CDR2 as FYEKMQ (reference sequence). CDR3: CASSLRGSPDTQYF. The CDR3 DNA reads as TGTGCCAGCAGCTTAAGGGGTAGCCCAGATACGCAGTATTTT.

The chain couples TRBV19 to TRBJ2-1; TRBD2 matches 11 bases. Losses at the gene ends were 3 bases for V and 2 bases for J; bases not matched to a gene: 3. Germline loops: CDR1 LNHDA, CDR2 SQIVND (reference sequence). CDR3 size: 16 residues. This CDR3 is CASSMSSGGAYNEQFF. The CDR3 region has the DNA TGTGCCAGTAGTATGAGTAGCGGGGGGGCCTACAATGAGCAGTTCTTC.

The chain links TRBV4-3 to TRBJ1-2; D is unclear. Germline V CDR1 and CDR2: LGHNA, YSLEER. Trimming pared 0 bases from V and 8 bases from J, leaving 16 bases between. The CDR3 sequence is 15 residues long. Written as DNA, the CDR3 is TGCGCCAGCAGCCAAGAATTACAGAGGCCGGGGGGCTACACCTTC. This codes for CASSQELQRPGGYTF.

The chain couples TRBV12-3 or TRBV12-4 to TRBJ2-5; D unresolved. CDR3 size: 13 residues. Trimming pared 7 bases from V and 5 bases from J, leaving 14 bases between. CDR3 DNA: TGTGCCAGCAAAGCGTCCATTCACGAGACCCAGTACTTC. Residues: CASKASIHETQYF.

There are a few counts of this clone. This chain links TRBV19 with TRBJ2-7; 8 bases fit TRBD1. The CDR3 loop spans 15 amino acids. CDR1 and CDR2 (germline): LNHDA, SQIVND (reference sequence). V shed 6 bases and J 0 bases; nucleotides not matched to a gene: 7. The CDR3 reads CASSSGTGSSYEQYF. The CDR3 DNA reads TGTGCCAGTAGCTCCGGGACAGGATCCTCCTACGAGCAGTACTTC.

The chain employs TRBV7-3 and TRBJ2-2, with D perhaps TRBD2 (5 bases). V was clipped by 5 bases and J by 7 bases, with 14 bases between them. Germline loops: CDR1 SGHTA, CDR2 FQGTGA. This CDR3 is built from 14 residues. The CDR3 protein is CASSETRDYGELFF. The CDR3 DNA reads TGTGCCAGCAGCGAAACTAGGGATTACGGGGAGCTGTTTTTT. The full variable domain, with the rest looked up from reference TRBV7-3 and TRBJ2-2, is GAGVSQTPSNKVTEKGKYVELRCDPISGHTALYWYRQSLGQGPEFLIYFQGTGAADDSGLPNDRFFAVRPEGSVSTLKIQRTERGDSAVYLCASSETRDYGELFFGEGSRLTVL.